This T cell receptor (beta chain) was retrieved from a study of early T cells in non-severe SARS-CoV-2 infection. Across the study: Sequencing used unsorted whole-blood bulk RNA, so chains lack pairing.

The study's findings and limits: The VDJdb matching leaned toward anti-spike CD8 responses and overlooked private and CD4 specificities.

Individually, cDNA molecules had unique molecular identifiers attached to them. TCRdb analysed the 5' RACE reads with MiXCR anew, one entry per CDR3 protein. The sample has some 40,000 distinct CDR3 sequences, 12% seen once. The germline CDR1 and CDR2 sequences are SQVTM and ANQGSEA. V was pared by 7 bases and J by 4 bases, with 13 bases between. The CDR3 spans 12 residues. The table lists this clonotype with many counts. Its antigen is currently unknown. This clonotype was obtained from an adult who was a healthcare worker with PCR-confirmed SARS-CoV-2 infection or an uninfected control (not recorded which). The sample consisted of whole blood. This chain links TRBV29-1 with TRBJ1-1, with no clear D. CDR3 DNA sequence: TGCAGCGCTTGGTCCAGAAGCACTGAAGCTTTCTTT. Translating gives CSAWSRSTEAFF.